This section outlines one T cell receptor beta chain sequence together with its context. Its antigen is undetermined. The assay was immunoSEQ multiplex PCR, and TCRdb's table has in-frame clones only and misses some. Among fewer than 500,000 clones, approximately 79% were seen once, and the ten largest hold around 12%. The sample comes from a study of shared clonotypes between healthy human individuals. Regarding the study as a whole: Genetic and exposure-history diversity was limited by the few donors.

V lost 4 bases, J lost 2 bases, and 9 bases stayed unmatched. Germline V gene lookup returns CDR1 SGDLS and CDR2 YYNGEE. The CDR3 is 16 residues long. Only Caucasian adults living in Nashville, Tennessee served as donors. This chain uses TRBV9 with TRBJ2-1; 7 positions match TRBD2. The clonotype was recovered from a woman between 35 and 50 years old in good health. Some clones in this sample may be carry-over from other donors' samples. Sequencing was done on a sample of PBMCs. DNA for the CDR3: TGTGCCAGCAGCCCCGGCCGGGGGGATACCTACAATGAGCAGTTCTTC. This codes for CASSPGRGDTYNEQFF.